This T cell receptor beta chain was documented in a study of cytomegalovirus exposure and HLA in healthy donors. Looking at the study overall: Around 80 million unique TCR sequences came from HLA-typed donors in an early release.

CDR1 is WSHSY, CDR2 SAAADI, per germline. This CDR3 is built from 13 residues. The V gene lost 3 bases and the J gene lost 4 bases, with 7 bases spanning the gap. The study ran its PCR with 60 Vbeta and 13 Jbeta primers. TCRdb keeps only in-frame clones here, not all; method: immunoSEQ multiplex PCR. The sample consists of more than 65,000 clones, 60% to 85% of them appearing once. Regarding the study as a whole: Among the most significant clusters, several appeared linked to common viral pathogens in a later analysis. With later analysis, a missense DCLRE1C variant became linked to TCR beta V- and J-gene trimming. Reportedly, diagnosis of cytomegalovirus status by the classifier showed high specificity and sensitivity.

As to this clone: Its antigen is not identified.

This chain joins TRBV10-2 and TRBJ1-5; D gene uncertain. This receptor was taken from a man aged 18 to 29 in good health and CMV-seropositive. The sequencing input was PBMCs. CDR3 amino acids: CASSDTVNQPQHF. CDR3 in DNA: TGCGCCAGCAGTGATACAGTAAATCAGCCCCAGCATTTT.